Below are 18 T cell receptor beta chains sequenced from a single sample in a study of T cells in Graves' hyperthyroidism and ophthalmopathy (dated by TCRdb to between 2017 and 2020). The library relied on multiplex PCR. Instrument used: Illumina HiSeq 2000. The TCR beta CDR3 regions were amplified from RNA transcripts. A first-round RT-PCR of the TCR CDR3 used the HTBI primer set with the Qiagen OneStep RT-PCR kit. TCRdb handled the public reads itself, with Q25 trimming in fastp and clone calling in MiXCR, and kept productive beta chains. Every CDR3 protein is listed once, alongside the most common genes and DNA of its rows. This sample gives 400,000 or so distinct CDR3 sequences in total; over 12% of them show up just once. Roughly 20% of the sample comes from the top ten. The sequencing sample was made of blood. The receptors were gathered from a woman in her sixties with Graves' ophthalmopathy.

As to this clonotype: A much larger clone differs by one base, so this may be a read error. V usage is TRBV28 and J usage is TRBJ2-3; 9 bases map to TRBD2. There are 15 residues in the CDR3. Germline V gene data show CDR1 as MDHEN and CDR2 as SYDVKM. With 8 bases clipped from V and 4 bases from J, the junction kept 10 bases outside the gene matches. The CDR3 DNA is TGTGCCAGCGCATGGGCGGGGGGGAGATCAGATACGCAGTATTTT. This gives the protein CASAWAGGRSDTQYF.

V usage is TRBV6-5 and J usage is TRBJ2-1; D is perhaps TRBD2 (7 bases). V was shortened by 0 bases and J by 7 bases, with 13 bases between the two germline ends. The CDR3 is 15 residues long. The germline gives CDR1 MNHEY, CDR2 SVGAGI. The CDR3 coding sequence is TGTGCCAGCAGTTACTCGACGGGGGGCGTAAATGAGCAGTTCTTC. It codes for CASSYSTGGVNEQFF.

The table lists this clonotype with many counts. The rearrangement uses TRBV28 and TRBJ2-7, with D maybe TRBD2 (6 bases). The ends were cut back, 6 bases at V and 2 bases at J, with 17 bases in the middle. The CDR3 is made up of 15 amino acids. Germline V gene lookup returns CDR1 MDHEN and CDR2 SYDVKM. DNA of the CDR3: TGTGCCAGCAGGGGACTGGGTTGGGGAGCCTACGAGCAGTACTTC. Translation gives CASRGLGWGAYEQYF.

There are many counts of this clonotype. The rearrangement joins TRBV7-2 to TRBJ1-1; D call uncertain. CDR3 length: 12 residues. Germline V CDR1 and CDR2: SGHTA, FQGNSA. Trimming pared 5 bases from V and 5 bases from J, leaving 9 bases between. The CDR3 DNA sequence: TGTGCCAGCAGCGACACCGGGACTGAAGCTTTCTTT. This codes for CASSDTGTEAFF.

This chain uses TRBV29-1 with TRBJ2-1; 9 nucleotides line up with TRBD1. Trimming removed 8 bases from V and 4 bases from J; junction bases left unmatched: 6. The CDR3 consists of 13 residues. Germline lookup yields CDR1 SQVTM and CDR2 ANQGSEA. The CDR3, as DNA: TGCAGCTCCTCGGACAGGGGATACAATGAGCAGTTCTTC. This translates into CSSSDRGYNEQFF.

This chain uses TRBV4-1 with TRBJ2-1; D is unclear. V lost 3 bases, J lost 1 base, and 7 bases lay in between. There are 14 residues in the CDR3. Germline-derived CDR1 and CDR2 are MGHRA and YSYEKL. CDR3 bases: TGCGCCAGCAGCCAGGCAGGTTCCTACAATGAGCAGTTCTTC. Residues: CASSQAGSYNEQFF.

This clonotype came up a few times. This chain uses TRBV4-1 with TRBJ1-1; 7 positions match TRBD1. Germline loops: CDR1 MGHRA, CDR2 YSYEKL. The trim removed 1 base at V and 3 bases at J, leaving 2 bases unmatched. The CDR3 is 14 amino acids. The CDR3 protein is CASSQVQGDTEAFF. CDR3 bases: TGCGCCAGCAGCCAAGTTCAGGGGGACACTGAAGCTTTCTTT.

The chain joins TRBV12-3 or TRBV12-4 to TRBJ1-6; the match to TRBD1 covers 8 bases. The J segment lost 10 bases and the V segment lost 8 bases, leaving 19 bases of the junction unmatched. This CDR3 contains 17 residues. The CDR3 DNA follows: TGTGCCAGCTCACCACCAAGCCGCGACAGGGGCAAATCACCCCTCCACTTT. Translating it yields CASSPPSRDRGKSPLHF.

In this sample, this clonotype turned up many times. The CDR3 nucleotides are TGCAGTGCTAGTTCCCAGGGCGGGGAGACCCAGTACTTC. This sequence encodes CSASSQGGETQYF. The rearrangement links TRBV20-1 to TRBJ2-5; tentatively, D is TRBD1 or TRBD2 (5 bases each). The CDR3 has 13 amino acids. The germline CDR1 and CDR2 sequences are DFQATT and SNEGSKA (reference sequence). With 3 bases removed from V and 5 bases from J, the gap between germline ends came to 13 bases.

This clonotype appeared a few times. The chain carries TRBV29-1 and TRBJ2-5; D is unresolved. Germline V gene data show CDR1 as SQVTM and CDR2 as ANQGSEA. Trimming left V 4 bases short and J 4 bases short, with 7 bases between. The CDR3 consists of 11 residues. The CDR3 region is CSVAGSETQYF. CDR3 nucleotides: TGCAGCGTTGCAGGTTCAGAGACCCAGTACTTC. The variable domain in full, completed from reference TRBV29-1 and TRBJ2-5, reads SAVISQKPSRDICQRGTSLTIQCQVDSQVTMMFWYRQQPGQSLTLIATANQGSEATYESGFVIDKFPISRPNLTFSTLTVSNMSPEDSSIYLCSVAGSETQYFGPGTRLLVL.

In this sample, this clonotype turned up many times. One end of the junction does not line up with germline, which may come from a read error. The CDR3 is CASSLALAFYEQYF. CDR3 coding DNA: TGTGCCAGCAGCTTAGCCCTAGCATTCTACGAGCAGTACTTC. This chain joins TRBV12-3 or TRBV12-4 and TRBJ2-7; a possible D gene is TRBD2 (5 bases). The CDR3 is 14 residues long.

This clonotype was observed at least ten times. The J gene is TRBJ2-7, the V gene TRBV12-3 or TRBV12-4; TRBD2 agrees at 10 bases. The trim removed 8 bases at V and 4 bases at J, leaving 2 bases unmatched. The CDR3 runs to 12 residues. CDR3 DNA: TGTGCCAGCGGACTAGCGGAGTACGAGCAGTACTTC. It is translated as CASGLAEYEQYF.

Many counts were recorded for this clonotype. The V gene is TRBV20-1, the J gene TRBJ2-3; no clear D gene. The CDR3 contains 14 residues. Per the germline V gene, CDR1 is DFQATT and CDR2 is SNEGSKA (reference sequence). The ends were cut back, 3 bases at V and 0 bases at J, with 10 bases in the middle. CDR3 coding DNA: TGCAGTGCTAGGTCTTCCTACAGCACAGATACGCAGTATTTT. It encodes CSARSSYSTDTQYF.

The chain uses TRBV7-2 and TRBJ2-4; 12 nucleotides agree with TRBD1. Trimming at V came to 5 bases and at J to 11 bases, leaving 10 bases not matched to a gene. The CDR3 sequence is 15 residues long. Germline loops: CDR1 SGHTA, CDR2 FQGNSA. The CDR3 region has the DNA TGTGCCAGCAGCGCAGGAGGGACAGGGGGCTCCCTTCAGTACTTC. Protein product: CASSAGGTGGSLQYF.

In this sample, this clonotype turned up a few times. The chain has TRBV19 and TRBJ2-7; 8 bases map to TRBD1. From germline, CDR1 is LNHDA and CDR2 SQIVND (reference sequence). This CDR3 is 15 amino acids long. The V segment lost 6 bases and the J segment 2 bases; nucleotides outside the gene matches: 9. The CDR3 DNA reads as TGTGCCAGTAGCGACGGACAGGGAGGACCCTACGAGCAGTACTTC. Amino acids: CASSDGQGGPYEQYF.

This clonotype was counted a few times. The genes are TRBV19 and TRBJ2-2, with a possible D match to TRBD2 (6 bases). CDR1 and CDR2 (germline): LNHDA, SQIVND (reference sequence). Between the trimmed V and J ends, which lost 7 bases and 7 bases, there was a span of 13 bases. The length of the CDR3 is 13 residues. This chain's CDR3 is CASKQGRGGELFF. The CDR3 bases are TGTGCCAGTAAACAAGGGCGGGGCGGGGAGCTGTTTTTT.

The table lists this clonotype with many counts. V gene TRBV6-1 combines with J gene TRBJ2-7; 7 nucleotides line up with TRBD2. Trimming cost V 4 bases and J 1 base; bases outside gene matches: 10. CDR1 and CDR2 from the germline V gene are MNHNS and SASEGT. The CDR3 is 16 amino acids. The CDR3 DNA reads TGTGCCAGCAGTGTGGGGGTAGCGGGCCCATCCTACGAGCAGTACTTC. This encodes CASSVGVAGPSYEQYF.

This rearrangement joins TRBV19 to TRBJ2-5; D gene ambiguous. The CDR3 loop spans 14 amino acids. From germline, CDR1 is LNHDA and CDR2 SQIVND (reference sequence). Trimming cost V 1 base and J 0 bases, with 6 bases left between them. The CDR3 bases are TGTGCCAGTAGTATAGCCGGAAACCAAGAGACCCAGTACTTC. Protein product: CASSIAGNQETQYF.